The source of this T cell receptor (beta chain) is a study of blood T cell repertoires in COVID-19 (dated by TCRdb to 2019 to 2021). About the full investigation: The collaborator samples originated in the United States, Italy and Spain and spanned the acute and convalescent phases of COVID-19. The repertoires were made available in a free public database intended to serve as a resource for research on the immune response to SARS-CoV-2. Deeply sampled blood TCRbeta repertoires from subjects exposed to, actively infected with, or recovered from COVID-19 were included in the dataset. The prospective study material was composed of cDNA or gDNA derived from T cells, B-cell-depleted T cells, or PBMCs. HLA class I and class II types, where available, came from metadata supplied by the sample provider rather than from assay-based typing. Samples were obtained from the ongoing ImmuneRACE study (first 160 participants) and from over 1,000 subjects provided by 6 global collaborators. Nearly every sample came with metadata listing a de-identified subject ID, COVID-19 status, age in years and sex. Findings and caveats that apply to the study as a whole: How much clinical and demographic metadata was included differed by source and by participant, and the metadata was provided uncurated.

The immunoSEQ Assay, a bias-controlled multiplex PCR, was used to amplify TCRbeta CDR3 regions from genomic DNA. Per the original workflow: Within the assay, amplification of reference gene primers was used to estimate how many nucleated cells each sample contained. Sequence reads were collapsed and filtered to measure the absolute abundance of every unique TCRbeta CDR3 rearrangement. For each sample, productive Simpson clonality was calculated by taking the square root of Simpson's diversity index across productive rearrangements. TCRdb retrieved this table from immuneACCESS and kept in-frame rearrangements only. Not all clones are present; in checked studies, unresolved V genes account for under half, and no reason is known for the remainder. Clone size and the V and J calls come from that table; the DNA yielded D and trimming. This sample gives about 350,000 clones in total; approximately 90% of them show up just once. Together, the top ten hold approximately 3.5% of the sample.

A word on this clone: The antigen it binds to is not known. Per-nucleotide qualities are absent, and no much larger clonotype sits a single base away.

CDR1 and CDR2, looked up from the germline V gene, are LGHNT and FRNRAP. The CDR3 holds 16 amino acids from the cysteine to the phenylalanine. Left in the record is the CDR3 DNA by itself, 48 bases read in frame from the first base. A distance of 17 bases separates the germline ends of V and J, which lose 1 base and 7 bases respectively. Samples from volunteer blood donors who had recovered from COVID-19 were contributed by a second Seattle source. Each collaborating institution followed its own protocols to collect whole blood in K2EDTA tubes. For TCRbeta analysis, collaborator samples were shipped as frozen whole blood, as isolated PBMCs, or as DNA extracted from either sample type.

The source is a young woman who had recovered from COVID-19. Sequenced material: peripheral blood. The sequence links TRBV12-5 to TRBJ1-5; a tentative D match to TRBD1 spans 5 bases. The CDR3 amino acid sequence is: CASGLGQGGLVQPQHF. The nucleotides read TGTGCTAGTGGTTTGGGTCAGGGAGGATTGGTCCAGCCCCAGCATTTT.